This paragraph covers one T cell receptor (beta chain) sequence. At one end, the junction sequence differs from germline, possibly due to a read error. Germline lookup yields CDR1 MDHEN and CDR2 SYDVKM. CDR3 length equals 15 residues. The entry originates in a study of CD8 T cells in Susac syndrome. The authors carried out high-throughput sequencing of TCR beta. They applied it to CD8+ and CD4+ T cells obtained from blood. Healthy donors were controls matched for age and sex. After extraction with the RNeasy kit, roughly 0.45 to 1 ug of the RNA was reverse transcribed using random hexamers. An immunoSEQ multiplex PCR amplified TCR beta CDR3 over 54 Vbeta and 13 Jbeta. TCRdb called the immunoSEQ multiplex PCR reads again in MiXCR, with one record for every CDR3 protein. Of roughly 130,000 distinct CDR3 sequences detected, over 90% appear once; the ten largest clones hold more than 0.095%.

The sequenced sample consisted of CD4+ T cells from PBMCs. This TCR was sampled from a human donor in good health. The genes are TRBV28 and TRBJ2-3, with TRBD1 matching 9 bases. CDR3 in amino acids: CASGLNRGLTDTQYF. For the CDR3, the DNA is TGTGCCAGCGGTTTAAACAGGGGGCTCACAGATACGCAGTATTTT.